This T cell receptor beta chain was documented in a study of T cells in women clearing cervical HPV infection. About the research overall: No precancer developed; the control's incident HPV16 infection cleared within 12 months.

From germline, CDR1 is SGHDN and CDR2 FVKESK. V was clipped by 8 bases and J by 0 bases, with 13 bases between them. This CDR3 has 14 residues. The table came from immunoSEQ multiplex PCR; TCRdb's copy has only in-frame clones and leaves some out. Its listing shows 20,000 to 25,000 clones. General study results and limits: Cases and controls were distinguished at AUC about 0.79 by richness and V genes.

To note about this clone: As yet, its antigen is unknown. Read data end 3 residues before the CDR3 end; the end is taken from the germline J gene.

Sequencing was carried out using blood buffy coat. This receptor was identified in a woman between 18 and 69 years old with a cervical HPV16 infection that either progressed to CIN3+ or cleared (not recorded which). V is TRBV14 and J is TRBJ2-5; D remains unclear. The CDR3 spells CASSLSRYQETQYF. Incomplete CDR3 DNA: TGTGCCAGCTCTCTTTCCAGGTACCAAGAGACC.